These T cell receptor beta chains were read from a single sample in a study of cytomegalovirus exposure and HLA in healthy donors. Generated by immunoSEQ multiplex PCR, the TCRdb table keeps only in-frame clones and is missing some. The sample yields 75,000 to 100,000 clones, approximately 74% seen once. The specimen was PBMCs. These receptors were obtained from a male donor in good health and CMV-seronegative. CDR3s leave out the opening cysteine and the closing phenylalanine or tryptophan. Fields, in order: D gene, V gene, J gene, clone size, CDR3 protein. The D gene is left open where the match is weak. Only some rows state a clone size, as once, few, many or a class for expanded clones.

>NA|TRBV4-2|TRBJ1-1|NA
ASSDLTGKGAF
>TRBD2|TRBV11-2|TRBJ2-7|few
ASRFRLAGSYEQY
>NA|TRBV7-8|TRBJ2-2|NA
ASRNRVAGELF
>NA|TRBV19|TRBJ1-2|NA
ASSPGTNYGYT
>TRBD1|TRBV7-9|TRBJ2-5|once
ASSLLTGEETQY
>NA|TRBV5-1|TRBJ1-2|NA
ASSFDTVGYT
>NA|TRBV18|TRBJ2-3|NA
ATRRAASTDTQY
>NA|TRBV29-1|TRBJ2-7|once
SRRTASREIYEQY
>TRBD1|TRBV27|TRBJ2-7|few
ASSPRQGSEQY
>TRBD2|TRBV28|TRBJ2-3|NA
ASSPAWTRPDSGSGTDTQY
>TRBD1|TRBV6-5|TRBJ1-1|NA
ASSYGTENTEAF
>NA|TRBV15|TRBJ2-1|few
ATSRDSIANEQF
>TRBD2|TRBV4-2|TRBJ2-1|few
ASSLSRTRSGNEQF
>TRBD1|TRBV2|TRBJ2-7|few
ASSGQGAYEQY
>NA|TRBV11-2|TRBJ1-1|once
ASSLDSVNTEAF
>NA|TRBV28|TRBJ2-1|NA
ASDRGAYNEQF
>TRBD1|TRBV6-1|TRBJ1-5|NA
ASSPTQGEQPQH
>NA|TRBV27|TRBJ2-7|NA
ASSFGRGYEQY
>TRBD1|TRBV5-1|TRBJ1-3|NA
ASSYNRGPTSGNTIY
>NA|TRBV14|TRBJ2-1|NA
ASSQHSGRGYNEQF
>NA|TRBV18|TRBJ2-3|NA
ASSPLPYSGSTDTQY
>TRBD1|TRBV18|TRBJ1-2|NA
ASSPPHLSGGNYGYT
>TRBD2|TRBV7-2|TRBJ2-3|NA
ASSLVGASGRASDTQY
>TRBD1|TRBV4-2|TRBJ2-7|NA
ASSPHGGQGPYYEQY
>NA|TRBV10-3|TRBJ2-5|NA
ATGDFRETQY
>TRBD1|TRBV7-8|TRBJ1-4|once
ASSSDRGGEKLF
>NA|TRBV5-1|TRBJ2-5|NA
ASSLSAFGETQY
>NA|TRBV29-1|TRBJ1-2|NA
SVDTGYGYT
>TRBD1|TRBV6-6|TRBJ2-7|few
ASSYGGQGSYEQY
>TRBD1|TRBV6-6|TRBJ1-1|NA
ASTDDRGILGAF
>TRBD1|TRBV2|TRBJ2-4|NA
ASSPRDSLAKNIQY
>TRBD2|TRBV4-1|TRBJ2-3|NA
ASSQPKGLAGEDDTQY
>NA|TRBV30|TRBJ2-5|NA
AWSVIGSGETQY
>NA|TRBV28|TRBJ1-1|NA
ASSTTALNTEAF
>TRBD2|TRBV9|TRBJ2-7|NA
ASSPSGSPINYEQY
>TRBD2|TRBV7-8|TRBJ2-3|NA
ASSLRLAGGVDTQY
>TRBD2|TRBV6-1|TRBJ2-1|NA
ASSEEPSGRNEQF